The source of this T cell receptor (beta chain) is a study of a mutant IDH1 vaccine in newly diagnosed glioma. Whole-study findings and limits: Altogether, approximately 93% of patients exhibited vaccine-induced immune responses.

Method: immunoSEQ multiplex PCR; TCRdb's copy keeps in-frame clones and lacks some. The sample has 20,000 to 25,000 clones, 70% to 90% seen once; the top ten hold around 5.8%. Comment on this clone: No antigen is known for it.

Stated time point: baseline, week 1 (first vaccination visit). The sample's treatment: pre-vaccination baseline after standard-of-care therapy. Germline V lookup: CDR1 MNHEY, CDR2 SVGAGI. This CDR3 has 13 amino acids. The V gene lost 7 bases and the J gene lost 1 base, with 9 bases spanning the gap. This sequence joins TRBV6-5 and TRBJ2-3; possibly TRBD1 for D (6 bases). The sequence came from a man between 35 and 55 years old with glioma. Sequences were derived from PBMCs, sampled from a glioma patient treated with radiotherapy, temozolomide or both. The CDR3 coding sequence is TGTGCCAGCACCAGGGGCCGCACAGATACGCAGTATTTT. Translation gives CASTRGRTDTQYF.